This T cell receptor beta chain originates from a study of control samples from healthy donors and cancer patients (dated by TCRdb to the early 2020s). From the cysteine up to the phenylalanine, the CDR3 has a length of 17 residues. Of the read, only the CDR3 DNA is kept; its 51 bases are in frame from base 1. CDR1 and CDR2, per the germline V gene, are KGHSH and LQKENI. V lost 3 bases and J lost 3 bases; the stretch between them is 21 bases long. The library was made by the immunoSEQ multiplex PCR assay. Drawn from immuneACCESS, this table holds only the in-frame rearrangements with V and J called that TCRdb kept. Clones are partly lost; checked studies trace under half to an unresolved V gene and leave the rest unexplained. Counted in this sample were over 150,000 clones; about 90% of them appeared once. The ten biggest clones cover 1.3% to 1.5% of the sample. On this clone: It lacks a known antigen. Base qualities are missing; no much larger clone stands one base away.

Sequencing was performed on blood. The receptor was derived from a woman aged 45 to 65 in good health. The rearrangement joined TRBV18 to TRBJ2-7; the D segment could be TRBD2, given 6 matching bases. CDR3 sequence: CASSPTGTPIRDYEQYF. At the DNA level, the sequence is TGTGCCAGCTCACCGACCGGGACTCCCATCCGGGACTACGAGCAGTACTTC.